This entry lists 21 T cell receptor beta chains sequenced from one sample in a study of Graves' ophthalmopathy and Graves' hyperthyroidism. Amplified material comprised TCR beta CDR3 regions derived from RNA transcripts. First-round RT-PCR relied on HTBI primers, and a second-round multiplex PCR came next. TCRdb recomputed calls from the multiplex PCR reads with MiXCR, one row per CDR3 protein. The sample lists around 1,200,000 distinct CDR3 sequences; about 38% were seen once. Material for sequencing was peripheral blood or thyroid tissue (not recorded which). These receptors all stem from an adult man with Graves' hyperthyroidism.

The chain couples TRBV5-1 to TRBJ1-1, with D maybe TRBD1 (6 bases). Trimming took 4 bases from V and 5 from J, leaving 27 bases between them. The germline gives CDR1 SGHRS, CDR2 YFSETQ. The CDR3 spans 18 residues. The CDR3, as DNA: TGCGCCAGCAGCCAAGACCCTCGGGAGGCAGGGGCCACGACTGAAGCTTTCTTT. Its translation: CASSQDPREAGATTEAFF.

This clonotype was found once. For the CDR3, the DNA is TGTGCCAGCGGCGGGAGGGGTGGCGAGCAGTACTTC. It translates to CASGGRGGEQYF. V is TRBV6-5 and J is TRBJ2-7, with 9 bases lining up with TRBD2. Trimming took 8 bases from V and 6 from J; bases not matched to a gene: 5. The CDR3 is 12 amino acids. The germline gives CDR1 MNHEY, CDR2 SVGAGI.

This clonotype has ten or more counts. The rearrangement joins TRBV7-7 to TRBJ2-2; a possible D gene is TRBD2 (5 bases). This CDR3 comprises 15 residues. V was pared by 2 bases and J by 2 bases, with 9 bases between. The germline V gene has CDR1 SSHAT and CDR2 FNYEAQ (reference sequence). The CDR3 spells CASSLRDSNTGELFF. CDR3 in DNA: TGTGCCAGCAGCTTACGGGATAGCAACACCGGGGAGCTGTTTTTT.

This chain connects TRBV20-1 to TRBJ1-6; no clear D gene. The length of the CDR3 is 14 residues. Between the trimmed V and J ends, which lost 3 bases and 5 bases, there was a span of 11 bases. The germline gives CDR1 DFQATT, CDR2 SNEGSKA (reference sequence). The CDR3: CSASRESDNSPLHF. DNA for the CDR3: TGCAGTGCTAGTAGGGAGAGTGATAATTCACCCCTCCACTTT.

This clonotype was detected many times. The gene calls are TRBV6-5 and TRBJ1-6; no definite D call. The CDR3 consists of 14 residues. Germline lookup yields CDR1 MNHEY and CDR2 SVGAGI. The germline V and J ends were trimmed by 0 bases and 8 bases, with 8 bases remaining between them. The CDR3, as DNA: TGTGCCAGCAGTTACTCAGGGCTGCATTCACCCCTCCACTTT. Its translation: CASSYSGLHSPLHF.

At least ten counts were recorded for this clonotype. Its ends do not fully match the called genes, so a read error is possible. The chain joins TRBV5-1 to TRBJ1-6, with D uncertain. Germline V gives CDR1 SGHRS, CDR2 YFSETQ. The CDR3 is 13 amino acids. CDR3 sequence (DNA): TGCGCCAGCTGCTTGACCTATAATTCACCCCTCCACTTT. Amino acids: CASCLTYNSPLHF.

In this sample, this clonotype turned up a few times. This chain uses TRBV2 with TRBJ1-6; D not certain. This CDR3 has 12 residues. Germline assignment: CDR1 SNHLY and CDR2 FYNNEI. V lost 7 bases, J lost 10 bases, and 11 bases lay in between. CDR3 protein: CASTPGDSPLHF. CDR3 DNA: TGTGCCAGCACCCCTGGAGACTCACCCCTCCACTTT.

The V and J genes are TRBV18 and TRBJ2-7; TRBD1 matches at 9 bases. The CDR3 contains 12 residues. The germline V gene has CDR1 KGHSH and CDR2 LQKENI. V trimming: 8 bases; J trimming: 5 bases; junction bases outside the gene matches: 4. DNA for the CDR3: TGTGCCAGCGGACAGGGGTTGGACGAGCAGTACTTC. Translating it yields CASGQGLDEQYF.

With regard to this clonotype: The junction and the germline gene differ at one end; a read error may be behind it. The chain employs TRBV5-1 and TRBJ2-7; 7 bases are shared with TRBD1. The CDR3 runs 16 residues. The V gene's germline CDR1 is SGHRS and CDR2 YFSETQ. CDR3 sequence (DNA): TGTGCCAGCAGCTTGGGCGCCGGGACAGCTACAACCGAGCAGTACTTC. This gives the protein CASSLGAGTATTEQYF.

V is TRBV19 and J is TRBJ2-2, with D unclear. V gave up 10 bases and J gave up 7 bases, with 13 bases separating them. This CDR3 spans 12 amino acids. Per germline, CDR1 LNHDA and CDR2 SQIVND (reference sequence). CDR3 sequence (DNA): TGTGCCACTAAAAGTGACGTCGGGGAGCTGTTTTTT. This sequence encodes CATKSDVGELFF. The full variable domain, with the rest looked up from reference TRBV19 and TRBJ2-2, is DGGITQSPKYLFRKEGQNVTLSCEQNLNHDAMYWYRQDPGQGLRLIYYSQIVNDFQKGDIAEGYSVSREKKESFPLTVTSAQKNPTAFYLCATKSDVGELFFGEGSRLTVL.

Turning to this clonotype: A read error may be the cause here, since a much bigger clone is one base away. J is TRBJ1-1 and V is TRBV20-1; no clear D gene. CDR1 is DFQATT and CDR2 is SNEGSKA in the germline V gene (reference sequence). This CDR3 has 15 amino acids. Trimming took off 5 bases at V and 0 bases at J, with 16 bases between the two ends. In DNA form, the CDR3 reads TGCAGTGCTCAGGACGGCGGGGTCGTGAACACTGAAGCTTTCTTT. Encoded protein: CSAQDGGVVNTEAFF.

As to this clonotype: A much larger clone differs by one base, so this may be a read error. This rearrangement joins TRBV25-1 to TRBJ1-6; D not certain. The V end lost 10 bases, the J end lost 7 bases, and 20 bases lay between the germline ends. CDR3 length equals 15 residues. CDR1 is MGHDK, CDR2 SYGVNS, per germline. The CDR3 DNA reads as TGTGCCATCAGGTTGACCCGGGTCGCCAATTCACCCCTCCACTTT. It yields the protein CAIRLTRVANSPLHF.

J is TRBJ1-1 and V is TRBV7-9, with D perhaps matching TRBD1 (5 bases). V was cut by 7 bases and J by 11 bases, with 26 bases left in between. From germline, CDR1 is SEHNR and CDR2 FQNEAQ (reference sequence). This CDR3 region has 15 residues. Here the CDR3 reads CASTDTGTEKVRAFF. CDR3 nucleotides: TGTGCCAGCACCGACACCGGGACCGAGAAGGTGCGGGCTTTCTTT.

At least ten counts were recorded for this clonotype. The chain links TRBV7-9 to TRBJ2-2; weak D call: TRBD1 (5 bases). Germline V CDR1 and CDR2: SEHNR, FQNEAQ (reference sequence). The CDR3 totals 15 residues. V lost 8 bases, J lost 4 bases, and 17 bases lay in between. The CDR3 DNA is TGTGCCAGCCGGTCCGAGCAGGGATCCACCGGGGAGCTGTTTTTT. Protein sequence: CASRSEQGSTGELFF.

This clonotype was observed many times. The chain couples TRBV9 to TRBJ2-2; D is ambiguous. The CDR3 loop spans 12 amino acids. V lost 6 bases, J lost 7 bases, and 10 bases lay in between. Germline V gives CDR1 SGDLS, CDR2 YYNGEE. For the CDR3, the DNA is TGTGCCAGCAATCGACTCAGCGGGGAGCTGTTTTTT. Its translation: CASNRLSGELFF.

For this clonotype: It may be a read error: a sequence one base away is much more abundant. The genes are TRBV7-7 and TRBJ2-5; TRBD1 might be the D (8 bases). The CDR3 covers 18 residues. Germline CDR1 and CDR2: SSHAT and FNYEAQ (reference sequence). V was pared by 1 base and J by 2 bases, with 20 bases between. The CDR3 protein is CASSLGRGRGLVQETQYF. The CDR3 DNA follows: TGTGCCAGCAGCTTAGGCAGGGGGCGCGGACTAGTGCAAGAGACCCAGTACTTC.

CDR3 protein: CSVGMGGNYGYTF. As DNA, the CDR3 is TGCAGCGTTGGTATGGGAGGCAACTATGGCTACACCTTC. The rearrangement uses TRBV29-1 and TRBJ1-2; D remains unclear. This CDR3 is built from 13 residues. Germline CDR1 SQVTM, CDR2 ANQGSEA. Trimming shortened V by 4 bases and J by 2 bases, and 11 bases separated the two germline ends.

In this sample, this clonotype turned up many times. The chain employs TRBV7-2 and TRBJ2-7; 13 positions match TRBD2. This CDR3 has 16 residues. Germline V gene data show CDR1 as SGHTA and CDR2 as FQGNSA. After removal of 2 bases from V and 7 bases from J, the junction contained 8 bases not matched to a gene. As DNA, the CDR3 is TGTGCCAGCAGCTTACAACTAGCGGGAGGGCCTGGGGAGCAGTACTTC. Protein: CASSLQLAGGPGEQYF.

This clonotype was observed at least ten times. The chain recombines TRBV7-9 with TRBJ2-7; the D gene is possibly TRBD1 (6 bases). The CDR3 consists of 14 residues. Per germline, CDR1 SEHNR and CDR2 FQNEAQ (reference sequence). Trimming took 5 bases from V and 3 from J, leaving 14 bases between them. CDR3 DNA: TGTGCCAGCAGCCCCGGACAGTCCCGCTACGAGCAGTACTTC. Its protein is CASSPGQSRYEQYF.

This clonotype has only one observation. A much larger clone sits a single nucleotide away, making a read error possible. The rearrangement joins TRBV20-1 to TRBJ1-1, with D hard to call. There are 14 residues in the CDR3. Germline CDR1 DFQATT, CDR2 SNEGSKA (reference sequence). CDR3 in DNA: TGCAGTGCTAGGAACCGACTGGGGAACGCTGAAGCTTTCTTT. Translating gives CSARNRLGNAEAFF.

On this clonotype itself: A single base separates this from a much larger clone, so it may be a read error. CDR3 protein: CASSRASGGYEQYF. Written as DNA, the CDR3 is TGCGCCAGCAGCAGGGCTAGCGGGGGCTACGAGCAGTACTTC. The chain carries TRBV5-1 and TRBJ2-7, with 10 bases matching TRBD2. CDR3 size: 14 residues. CDR1 is SGHRS, CDR2 YFSETQ, per germline. V lost 4 bases to trimming and J lost 3 bases; unmatched junction nucleotides: 4.